This T cell receptor (beta chain) comes out of a study of cytomegalovirus exposure and HLA in healthy donors. The V and J ends lost 5 bases and 2 bases respectively, with 16 bases between them. CDR1 is SGHVS, CDR2 FQNEAQ, per germline. The CDR3 contains 15 residues. It was with 60 Vbeta and 13 Jbeta primers that the PCR ran. Generated by immunoSEQ multiplex PCR, the TCRdb table keeps only in-frame clones and is missing some. The sample records approximately 140,000 clones, around 75% being singletons. This chain links TRBV7-8 with TRBJ2-7; a weak D match, TRBD1 (5 bases). Source material: PBMCs. The clonotype comes from a female donor in good health and CMV-seronegative. CDR3 amino acids: CASSPRSQGPYEQYF. The CDR3 coding sequence is TGTGCCAGCAGCCCACGCTCCCAGGGCCCCTACGAGCAGTACTTC.